This TCR beta chain was recorded in a study of blood T cell repertoires in COVID-19. The overall study: COVID-19 samples from acute and convalescent phases originated in the United States, Italy and Spain.

Sequenced by immunoSEQ multiplex PCR; TCRdb stores in-frame clones only, minus some. The table lists under 75,000 clones, roughly 88% of them singletons. CDR1 is MNHEY, CDR2 SVGAGI, per germline. V shed 4 bases and J shed 4 bases, with 4 bases lying between them. This CDR3 has 11 amino acids. This clonotype was obtained from a man aged 50-59 years with active COVID-19. The sample comprised peripheral blood. The genes are TRBV6-5 and TRBJ1-1; D unclear. CDR3 in amino acids: CASSSGTEAFF. In DNA form, the CDR3 reads TGTGCCAGCAGTTCCGGCACTGAAGCTTTCTTT.